This paragraph reports one TCR beta chain. The antigen is unknown. Germline CDR1 reads MDHEN; CDR2 reads SYDVKM. V lost 3 bases, J lost 1 base, and 16 bases lay in between. The length of the CDR3 is 17 residues. This entry is derived from a study of shared clonotypes between healthy human individuals. Study-wide results and caveats: Non-shared clonotypes displayed generation probabilities falling below those of clonotypes present in all four donors.

Deep was the level at which the assay was run. Generated by immunoSEQ multiplex PCR, the TCRdb table keeps only in-frame clones and is missing some. Of about 680,000 clones in the sample, around three quarters are singletons; the top ten hold 1.5% to 2%. Sequencing used memory CD4+ T cells sorted from blood. The sample's subset: CD45RA-negative fraction. The chain links TRBV28 to TRBJ2-1; D is perhaps TRBD2 (6 bases). The TCR was taken from a young woman in good health. CDR3 sequence reads: CASSFRRGEASYNEQFF. DNA of the CDR3: TGTGCCAGCAGTTTCCGCCGTGGGGAGGCGTCCTACAATGAGCAGTTCTTC.